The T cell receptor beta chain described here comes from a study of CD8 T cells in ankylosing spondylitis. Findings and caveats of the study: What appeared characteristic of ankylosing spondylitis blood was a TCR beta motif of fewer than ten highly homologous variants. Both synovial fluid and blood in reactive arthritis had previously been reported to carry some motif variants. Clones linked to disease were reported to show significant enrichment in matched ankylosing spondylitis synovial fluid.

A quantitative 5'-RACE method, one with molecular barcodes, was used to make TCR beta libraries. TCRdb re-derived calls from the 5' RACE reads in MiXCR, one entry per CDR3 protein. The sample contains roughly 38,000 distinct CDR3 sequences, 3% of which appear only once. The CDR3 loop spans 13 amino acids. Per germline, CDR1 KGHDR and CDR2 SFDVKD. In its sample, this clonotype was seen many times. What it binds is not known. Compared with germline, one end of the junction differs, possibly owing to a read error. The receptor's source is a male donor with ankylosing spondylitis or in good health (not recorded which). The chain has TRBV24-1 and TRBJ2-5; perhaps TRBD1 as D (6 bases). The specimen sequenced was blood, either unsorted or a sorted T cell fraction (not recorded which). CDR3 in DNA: TGTGCCACCAGTGATTTGCGCCTGACAGGTGAAAAGTTC. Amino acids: CATSDLRLTGEKF.